What follows are 30 T cell receptor beta chains derived from one specimen sequenced in a study of liver allograft versus peripheral blood T cells (dated by TCRdb to about 2020). With respect to the entire study: The study compared the T cell receptor repertoires present in transplanted livers with the repertoires present in the peripheral blood of liver transplant recipients.

TCRdb records Illumina MiSeq as the sequencer. TCRdb passed the public sequencing reads through fastp at Q25 and MiXCR, retaining productive beta sequences. Identical CDR3 protein sequences are pooled into one entry, listed with their most common genes and DNA. This sample holds 5,000 to 6,500 distinct CDR3 sequences; approximately 14% were observed only once. The ten most abundant clones make up about 3% of the sample. These TCRs come from a human patient who had a liver transplant. Following transplantation, T cells from the graft donor may be among those present.

The chain is built from TRBV10-2 and TRBJ1-2; a possible D gene is TRBD1 (6 bases). Trimming took 8 bases from V and 2 from J, leaving 6 bases between them. The CDR3 length is 11 residues. Germline lookup yields CDR1 WSHSY and CDR2 SAAADI. CDR3 sequence: CASGQNYGYTF. In nucleotides, the CDR3 is TGCGCCAGCGGACAGAACTATGGCTACACCTTC.

This clonotype was found a few times. V usage is TRBV13 and J usage is TRBJ2-1, with 9 nucleotides matching TRBD2. The CDR3 is made up of 19 amino acids. V dropped 2 bases and J dropped 9; count of bases not matched to a gene: 20. Looked up from germline, CDR1 is PRHDT and CDR2 is FYEKMQ (reference sequence). CDR3 in amino acids: CASSLPPIGSGRVGGEQFF. In DNA form, the CDR3 reads TGTGCCAGCAGCTTACCGCCTATTGGTAGCGGGAGAGTTGGCGGTGAGCAGTTCTTC. Full variable domain (outside the CDR3, taken from reference TRBV13 and TRBJ2-1): AAGVIQSPRHLIKEKRETATLKCYPIPRHDTVYWYQQGPGQDPQFLISFYEKMQSDKGSIPDRFSAQQFSDYHSELNMSSLELGDSALYFCASSLPPIGSGRVGGEQFFGPGTRLTVL.

J is TRBJ2-7 and V is TRBV28; tentatively, D is TRBD1 or TRBD2 (6 bases each). V was clipped by 4 bases and J by 2 bases, with 15 bases between them. Looked up from germline, CDR1 is MDHEN and CDR2 is SYDVKM. The CDR3 consists of 15 residues. The CDR3 DNA reads TGTGCCAGCAGTTCCCCTGGAGGGGGTCCCTACGAGCAGTACTTC. It translates to CASSSPGGGPYEQYF. Full variable domain (missing parts from reference TRBV28 and TRBJ2-7): DVKVTQSSRYLVKRTGEKVFLECVQDMDHENMFWYRQDPGLGLRLIYFSYDVKMKEKGDIPEGYSVSREKKERFSLILESASTNQTSMYLCASSSPGGGPYEQYFGPGTRLTVT.

This clonotype is categorized as large. J is TRBJ2-7 and V is TRBV18; 9 bases align to TRBD1. J lost 1 base, V lost 2 bases, and 3 bases had no gene match. The CDR3 consists of 15 residues. Germline V lookup: CDR1 KGHSH, CDR2 LQKENI. CDR3 bases: TGTGCCAGCTCACCAAGACAGGGGGTATCCTACGAGCAGTACTTC. Translation gives CASSPRQGVSYEQYF.

There are a few counts of this clonotype. The chain couples TRBV7-9 to TRBJ2-1; 10 positions match TRBD2. The germline CDR1 and CDR2 sequences are SEHNR and FQNEAQ (reference sequence). This CDR3 contains 16 residues. V shed 0 bases and J 3 bases; nucleotides not matched to a gene: 2. The CDR3 DNA sequence: TGTGCCAGCAGCTTAGCACTAGCGGGGAACTACAATGAGCAGTTCTTC. Translated, it gives CASSLALAGNYNEQFF.

By share, this clonotype ranks as medium-sized. V usage is TRBV6-5 and J usage is TRBJ1-2, with D tentatively TRBD1 (5 bases). Looked up from germline, CDR1 is MNHEY and CDR2 is SVGAGI. CDR3 length: 13 residues. V was pared by 2 bases and J by 5 bases, with 9 bases between. DNA of the CDR3: TGTGCCAGCAGTTACGGAGGGGAGTATGGCTACACCTTC. It codes for CASSYGGEYGYTF.

This clonotype is termed medium-sized. The chain recombines TRBV7-9 with TRBJ1-3; D unresolved. Germline V gene lookup returns CDR1 SEHNR and CDR2 FQNEAQ (reference sequence). V was cut by 1 base and J by 1 base, with 8 bases left in between. The CDR3 runs to 15 residues. The CDR3 here is CASSLEVTSGNTIYF. CDR3 in DNA: TGTGCCAGCAGCTTAGAGGTGACATCTGGAAACACCATATATTTT.

The chain is built from TRBV7-2 and TRBJ2-7, with 12 bases identical to TRBD2. The CDR3 sequence is 16 residues long. CDR1 and CDR2 from the germline V gene are SGHTA and FQGNSA. The V and J ends lost 6 bases and 0 bases, in that order; junction bases with no gene match: 6. CDR3 residues: CASRPGLAGISYEQYF. Written as DNA, the CDR3 is TGTGCCAGCAGGCCGGGACTAGCGGGTATCTCCTACGAGCAGTACTTC.

By share, this clonotype ranks as medium-sized (0.01 to 0.1%). This chain connects TRBV27 to TRBJ2-7, with 8 positions matching TRBD1. The V gene end was trimmed by 1 base and the J gene end by 3 bases; junction bases not matched to a gene: 5. Germline CDR1 is MNHEY and CDR2 is SMNVEV (reference sequence). The length of the CDR3 is 15 residues. The CDR3 is CASSLYGTGLYEQYF. CDR3 DNA sequence: TGTGCCAGCAGTTTATATGGGACAGGACTCTACGAGCAGTACTTC.

The chain is built from TRBV3-1 and TRBJ2-2; D is ambiguous. The CDR3 has 14 amino acids. The ends were cut back, 1 base at V and 6 bases at J, with 9 bases in the middle. Looked up from germline, CDR1 is LGHDT and CDR2 is YNNKEL (reference sequence). CDR3 amino acids: CASSQVEVAGELFF. The CDR3 DNA reads TGTGCCAGCAGCCAAGTGGAAGTCGCCGGGGAGCTGTTTTTT. The variable domain in full, with the rest retrieved from reference TRBV3-1 and TRBJ2-2, is DTAVSQTPKYLVTQMGNDKSIKCEQNLGHDTMYWYKQDSKKFLKIMFSYNNKELIINETVPNRFSPKSPDKAHLNLHINSLELGDSAVYFCASSQVEVAGELFFGEGSRLTVL.

Concerning this clonotype: This sequence may be a read error, since a much larger clone differs from it by one base. CDR3 sequence: CASRRFKRRSEQYF. The DNA for the CDR3 is TGTGCCAGCCGCCGTTTTAAACGGAGGAGCGAGCAGTACTTC. The chain is built from TRBV6-1 and TRBJ2-7; D is possibly TRBD2 (5 bases). The germline V and J ends were trimmed by 8 bases and 6 bases, with 20 bases remaining between them. There are 14 residues in the CDR3. Germline CDR1 reads MNHNS; CDR2 reads SASEGT.

This clonotype was seen a few times. This sequence joins TRBV6-6 and TRBJ2-7; D might be TRBD1 (6 bases). With 0 bases removed from V and 4 bases from J, the gap between germline ends came to 10 bases. The CDR3 runs 14 residues. The germline gives CDR1 MNHNY, CDR2 SVGAGI (reference sequence). This chain's CDR3 is CASSYSTGRYEQYF. Here the CDR3 DNA reads TGTGCCAGCAGTTACTCTACAGGGCGGTACGAGCAGTACTTC.

By sample fraction, this clonotype is medium-sized. The DNA for the CDR3 is TGTGCCAGCTCACCATCTCGCCGGGGCGAGGGACAGCCCCAGCATTTT. Translated, it gives CASSPSRRGEGQPQHF. The chain has TRBV18 and TRBJ1-5; tentatively, D is TRBD1 (5 bases). Germline V gene sequence: CDR1 KGHSH, CDR2 LQKENI. This CDR3 has 16 residues. The V and J ends lost 2 bases and 7 bases respectively, with 18 bases between them.

This clonotype is medium-sized by share. The V gene is TRBV6-6, the J gene TRBJ2-1; 8 bases match TRBD1. The CDR3 has 13 residues. The V segment lost 6 bases and the J segment 7 bases; nucleotides outside the gene matches: 5. Germline CDR1 and CDR2: MNHNY and SVGAGI (reference sequence). CDR3 protein: CASRNDRGNEQFF. The DNA of the CDR3 is TGTGCCAGCAGGAACGACAGGGGTAATGAGCAGTTCTTC.

This clonotype is judged medium-sized. The chain recombines TRBV19 with TRBJ2-7, with D possibly TRBD1 on 6 matching bases. Trimming took 6 bases from V and 4 from J, leaving 16 bases between them. The CDR3 has 14 amino acids. Germline V gives CDR1 LNHDA, CDR2 SQIVND (reference sequence). This chain's CDR3 is CASSGPKGVYEQYF. The CDR3 DNA follows: TGTGCCAGTAGCGGACCTAAGGGGGTGTACGAGCAGTACTTC.

By proportion, this clonotype is medium-sized (0.01 to 0.1%). This chain links TRBV18 with TRBJ2-3, with TRBD1 matching 8 bases. The length of the CDR3 is 15 residues. CDR1 and CDR2 (germline): KGHSH, LQKENI. The ends lost 2 bases at V and 2 bases at J; junction bases unmatched: 3. CDR3 coding DNA: TGTGCCAGCTCACCAGGGGGACAGGCCACAGATACGCAGTATTTT. This encodes CASSPGGQATDTQYF.

Sample share makes this clonotype medium-sized. This chain connects TRBV28 to TRBJ1-1; TRBD1 might be the D (6 bases). The CDR3 runs to 19 residues. The V gene lost 2 bases and the J gene lost 3 bases, with 25 bases spanning the gap. The germline gives CDR1 MDHEN, CDR2 SYDVKM. The CDR3 DNA follows: TGTGCCAGCAGTTTAGTGACCCAGGGGCGCGATAAGTCGTACACTGAAGCTTTCTTT. It codes for CASSLVTQGRDKSYTEAFF.

The J gene is TRBJ2-7, the V gene TRBV20-1; TRBD1 agrees at 7 bases. From germline, CDR1 is DFQATT and CDR2 SNEGSKA (reference sequence). J lost 5 bases, V lost 6 bases, and 13 bases had no gene match. This CDR3 is 14 amino acids long. The CDR3 sequence: CSAKTGNFLNEQYF. In DNA, the CDR3 is TGCAGTGCAAAGACAGGGAATTTTCTCAACGAGCAGTACTTC.

This clonotype appeared a few times. Given a much more abundant clone one base away, this may be a read error. The chain joins TRBV5-4 to TRBJ1-1; D ambiguous. V was clipped by 4 bases and J by 5 bases, with 15 bases between them. The CDR3 runs 14 residues. Germline assignment: CDR1 SGHNT and CDR2 YYREEE (reference sequence). Here the CDR3 DNA reads TGTGCCAGCAGCATAGGACGGATAAAGACTGAAGCTTTCTTT. This translates into CASSIGRIKTEAFF.

In its sample, this clonotype was seen many times. This sequence joins TRBV28 and TRBJ1-3; D possibly corresponds to TRBD1 (6 bases). In germline, CDR1 is MDHEN, CDR2 SYDVKM. This CDR3 comprises 16 residues. V was trimmed by 5 bases and J by 4 bases, leaving 18 bases between them. The CDR3 DNA is TGTGCCAGCAGTAGGGACACAGGGATAGGGGGAAACACCATATATTTT. This sequence encodes CASSRDTGIGGNTIYF.

By sample share, this clonotype is medium-sized. The chain links TRBV15 to TRBJ1-1; 8 bases map to TRBD1. The CDR3 has 14 residues. Per the germline V gene, CDR1 is LNHNV and CDR2 is YYDKDF (reference sequence). The J segment lost 5 bases and the V segment lost 3 bases, leaving 5 bases of the junction unmatched. DNA for the CDR3: TGTGCCACCAGCAGGAACAGGGGGGGGACTGAAGCTTTCTTT. As protein: CATSRNRGGTEAFF.

Comments on this clonotype: This may stem from a read error, because a much larger clone lies one nucleotide away. The CDR3 carries no conserved terminal phenylalanine or tryptophan, so it likely arises from a read error. The chain uses TRBV18 and TRBJ2-7, with D perhaps matching TRBD1 (5 bases). CDR1 and CDR2 from the germline V gene are KGHSH and LQKENI. V shed 3 bases and J shed 5 bases, with 11 bases lying between them. The CDR3 contains 13 residues. Written as DNA, the CDR3 is TGTGCCAGCTCACCCGGACAATTCCACGAGCAGTACCTC. The encoded protein is CASSPGQFHEQYL.

This clonotype was observed a few times. The chain carries TRBV27 and TRBJ2-1; D gene uncertain. Germline lookup yields CDR1 MNHEY and CDR2 SMNVEV (reference sequence). The V end was cut by 1 base, the J end by 2 bases, with 15 bases between. CDR3 size: 17 residues. This chain's CDR3 is CASSLLGPSGPYNEQFF. The CDR3 DNA is TGTGCCAGCAGTTTATTAGGCCCCTCAGGACCCTACAATGAGCAGTTCTTC.

This chain joins TRBV7-2 and TRBJ2-5; 11 nucleotides agree with TRBD2. Trimming took 3 bases from V and 5 from J; bases not matched to a gene: 2. Germline loops: CDR1 SGHTA, CDR2 FQGNSA. The CDR3 covers 14 residues. CDR3 coding DNA: TGTGCCAGCAGCTTCTCTAGCGGGGGGGAGACCCAGTACTTC. Translation gives CASSFSSGGETQYF.

This clonotype is termed medium-sized. The chain employs TRBV19 and TRBJ2-7; tentatively, D is TRBD2 (5 bases). The ends were cut back, 7 bases at V and 6 bases at J, with 10 bases in the middle. CDR1 is LNHDA and CDR2 is SQIVND in the germline V gene (reference sequence). The CDR3 is 11 residues long. The CDR3 loop reads CASTSGGEQYF. The DNA for the CDR3 is TGTGCCAGTACTTCTGGAGGCGAGCAGTACTTC.

This chain uses TRBV28 with TRBJ1-5, with D uncertain. The CDR3 spans 15 residues. Trimming removed 5 bases from V and 3 bases from J, with 14 bases in between. The germline CDR1 and CDR2 sequences are MDHEN and SYDVKM. The CDR3 DNA reads TGTGCCAGCAGTGAGTTCAGAGCCGCCAATCAGCCCCAGCATTTT. Translating it yields CASSEFRAANQPQHF.

The chain carries TRBV7-9 and TRBJ2-3; 8 bases match TRBD2. The V gene's germline CDR1 is SEHNR and CDR2 FQNEAQ (reference sequence). V was clipped by 6 bases and J by 1 base; unmatched bases: 9. The CDR3 runs to 16 residues. The CDR3 region has the DNA TGTGCCAGCAGTTCCGAGCGGGGGTGGGGCACAGATACGCAGTATTTT. This translates into CASSSERGWGTDTQYF.

By its share, this clonotype is medium-sized. The rearrangement uses TRBV19 and TRBJ1-5, with TRBD1 matching 7 bases. Germline V gives CDR1 LNHDA, CDR2 SQIVND (reference sequence). After removal of 2 bases from V and 5 bases from J, the junction contained 6 bases not matched to a gene. This CDR3 region has 15 residues. CDR3 bases: TGTGCCAGTAGTATAACCAGGGGGTATGATCAGCCCCAGCATTTT. This codes for CASSITRGYDQPQHF.

The V gene is TRBV27, the J gene TRBJ2-2, with 12 bases identical to TRBD1. The junction had 9 bases not matched to a gene; V was cut back by 5 bases and J by 5 bases. Germline V CDR1 and CDR2: MNHEY, SMNVEV (reference sequence). The CDR3 runs to 17 residues. For the CDR3, the DNA is TGTGCCAGCAGTCGGGACAGGGGGCTTACTCGAACCGGGGAGCTGTTTTTT. It translates to CASSRDRGLTRTGELFF.

The rearrangement uses TRBV7-2 and TRBJ1-5; D possibly corresponds to TRBD1 (6 bases). Trimming stripped 5 bases from V and 7 bases from J, with 9 bases between. Germline CDR1 and CDR2: SGHTA and FQGNSA. The CDR3 spans 12 residues. The CDR3 DNA reads as TGTGCCAGCAGCATCGACAGGCAGCCCCAGCATTTT. Translation gives CASSIDRQPQHF.